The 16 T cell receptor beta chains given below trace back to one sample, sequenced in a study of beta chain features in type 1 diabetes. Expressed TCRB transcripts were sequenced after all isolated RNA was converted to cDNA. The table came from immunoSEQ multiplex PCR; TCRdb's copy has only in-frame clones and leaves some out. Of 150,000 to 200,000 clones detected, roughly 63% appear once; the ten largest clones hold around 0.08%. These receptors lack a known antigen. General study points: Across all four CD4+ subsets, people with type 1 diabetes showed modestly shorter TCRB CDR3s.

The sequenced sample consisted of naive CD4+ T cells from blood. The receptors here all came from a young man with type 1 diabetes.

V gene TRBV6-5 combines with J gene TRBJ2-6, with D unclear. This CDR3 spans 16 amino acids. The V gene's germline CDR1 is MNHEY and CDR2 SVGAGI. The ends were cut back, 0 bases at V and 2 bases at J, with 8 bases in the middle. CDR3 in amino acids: CASSYSLGTGANVLTF. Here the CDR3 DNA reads TGTGCCAGCAGTTACTCGTTGGGTACTGGGGCCAACGTCCTGACTTTC.

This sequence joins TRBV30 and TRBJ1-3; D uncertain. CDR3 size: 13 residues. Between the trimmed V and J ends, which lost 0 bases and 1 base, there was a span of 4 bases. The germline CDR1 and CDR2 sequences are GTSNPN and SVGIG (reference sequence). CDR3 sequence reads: CAWSVFSGNTIYF. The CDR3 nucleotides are TGTGCCTGGAGTGTGTTTTCTGGAAACACCATATATTTT.

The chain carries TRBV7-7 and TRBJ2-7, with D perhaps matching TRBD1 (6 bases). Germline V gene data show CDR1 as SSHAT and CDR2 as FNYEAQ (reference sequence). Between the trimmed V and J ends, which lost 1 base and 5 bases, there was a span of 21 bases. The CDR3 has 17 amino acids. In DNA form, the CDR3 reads TGTGCCAGCAGCTTAGGGGTAAGGTGGGACAAGCCCCACGAGCAGTACTTC. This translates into CASSLGVRWDKPHEQYF. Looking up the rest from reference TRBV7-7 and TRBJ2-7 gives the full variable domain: GAGVSQSPRYKVTKRGQDVTLRCDPISSHATLYWYQQALGQGPEFLTYFNYEAQPDKSGLPSDRFSAERPEGSISTLTIQRTEQRDSAMYRCASSLGVRWDKPHEQYFGPGTRLTVT.

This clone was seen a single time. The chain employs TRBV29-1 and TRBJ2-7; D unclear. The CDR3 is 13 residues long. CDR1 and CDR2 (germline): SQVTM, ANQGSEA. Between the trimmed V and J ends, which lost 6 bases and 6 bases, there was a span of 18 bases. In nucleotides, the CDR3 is TGCAGCGTCTCGACCCTCGGATGGCCCGAGCAGTACTTC. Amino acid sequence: CSVSTLGWPEQYF.

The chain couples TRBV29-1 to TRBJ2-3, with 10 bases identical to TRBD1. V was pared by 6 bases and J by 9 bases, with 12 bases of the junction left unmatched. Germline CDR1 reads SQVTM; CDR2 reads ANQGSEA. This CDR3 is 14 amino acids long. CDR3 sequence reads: CSVSTGGDDSTQYF. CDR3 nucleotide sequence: TGCAGCGTGTCGACAGGGGGCGATGATTCAACGCAGTATTTT.

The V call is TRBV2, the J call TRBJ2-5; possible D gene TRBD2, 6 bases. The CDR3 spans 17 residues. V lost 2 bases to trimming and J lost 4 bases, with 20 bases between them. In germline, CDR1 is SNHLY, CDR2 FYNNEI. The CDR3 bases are TGTGCCAGCAGTGAACGAGGGTCGACTAGAAGGATAGAGACCCAGTACTTC. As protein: CASSERGSTRRIETQYF.

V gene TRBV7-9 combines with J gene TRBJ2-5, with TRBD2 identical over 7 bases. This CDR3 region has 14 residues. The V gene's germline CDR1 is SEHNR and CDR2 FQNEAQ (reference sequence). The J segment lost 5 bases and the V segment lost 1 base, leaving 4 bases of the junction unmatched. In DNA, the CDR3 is TGTGCCAGCAGCTTAGGCGGGGGAGGTGAGACCCAGTACTTC. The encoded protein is CASSLGGGGETQYF.

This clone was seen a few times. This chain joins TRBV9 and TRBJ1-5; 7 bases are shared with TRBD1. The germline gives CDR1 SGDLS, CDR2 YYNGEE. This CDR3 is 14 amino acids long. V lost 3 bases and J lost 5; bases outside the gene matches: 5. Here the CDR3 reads CASSEGQIYQPQHF. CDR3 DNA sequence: TGTGCCAGCAGCGAGGGACAGATTTATCAGCCCCAGCATTTT.

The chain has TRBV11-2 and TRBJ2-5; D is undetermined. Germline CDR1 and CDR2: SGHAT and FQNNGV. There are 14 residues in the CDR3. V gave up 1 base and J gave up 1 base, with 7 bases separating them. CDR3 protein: CASSLGLLQETQYF. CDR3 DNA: TGTGCCAGCAGCTTAGGACTTCTCCAAGAGACCCAGTACTTC. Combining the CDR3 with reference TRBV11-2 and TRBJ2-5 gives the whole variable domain EAGVAQSPRYKIIEKRQSVAFWCNPISGHATLYWYQQILGQGPKLLIQFQNNGVVDDSQLPKDRFSAERLKGVDSTLKIQPAKLEDSAVYLCASSLGLLQETQYFGPGTRLLVL.

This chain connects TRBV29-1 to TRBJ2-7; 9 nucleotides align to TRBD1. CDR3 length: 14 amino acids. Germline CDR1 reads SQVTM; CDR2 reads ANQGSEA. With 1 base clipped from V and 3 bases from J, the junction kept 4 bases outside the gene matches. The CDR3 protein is CSVEGGTGNYEQYF. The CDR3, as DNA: TGCAGCGTTGAAGGCGGGACAGGGAACTACGAGCAGTACTTC.

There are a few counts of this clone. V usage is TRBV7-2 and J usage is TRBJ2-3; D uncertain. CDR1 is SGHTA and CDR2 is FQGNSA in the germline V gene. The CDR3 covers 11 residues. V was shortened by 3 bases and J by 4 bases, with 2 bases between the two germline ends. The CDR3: CASSFADTQYF. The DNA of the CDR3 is TGTGCCAGCAGCTTCGCAGATACGCAGTATTTT.

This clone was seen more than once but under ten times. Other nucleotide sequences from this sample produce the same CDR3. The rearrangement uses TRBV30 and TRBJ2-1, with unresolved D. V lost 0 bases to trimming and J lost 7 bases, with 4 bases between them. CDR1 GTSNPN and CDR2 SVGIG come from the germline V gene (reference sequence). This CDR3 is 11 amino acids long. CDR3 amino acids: CAWSVGNEQFF. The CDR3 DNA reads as TGTGCCTGGAGTGTCGGAAATGAGCAGTTCTTC.

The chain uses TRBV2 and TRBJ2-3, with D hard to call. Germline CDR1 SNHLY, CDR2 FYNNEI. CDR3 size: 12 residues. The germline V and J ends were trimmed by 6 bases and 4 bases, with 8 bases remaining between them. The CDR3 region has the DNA TGTGCCAGCAGGCCCCTAGCAGATACGCAGTATTTT. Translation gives CASRPLADTQYF.

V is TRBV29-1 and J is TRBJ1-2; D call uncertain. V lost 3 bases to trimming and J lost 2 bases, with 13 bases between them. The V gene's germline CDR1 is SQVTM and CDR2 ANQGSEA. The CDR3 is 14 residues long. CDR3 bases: TGCAGCGTTGATAAGGGAAGTGTAAACTATGGCTACACCTTC. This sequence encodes CSVDKGSVNYGYTF.

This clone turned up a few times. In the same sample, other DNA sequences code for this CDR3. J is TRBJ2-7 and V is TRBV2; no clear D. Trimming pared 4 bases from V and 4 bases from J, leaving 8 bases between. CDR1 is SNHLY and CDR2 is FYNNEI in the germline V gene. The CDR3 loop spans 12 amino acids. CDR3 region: CASSAAAYEQYF. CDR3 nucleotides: TGTGCCAGCAGTGCAGCCGCTTACGAGCAGTACTTC.

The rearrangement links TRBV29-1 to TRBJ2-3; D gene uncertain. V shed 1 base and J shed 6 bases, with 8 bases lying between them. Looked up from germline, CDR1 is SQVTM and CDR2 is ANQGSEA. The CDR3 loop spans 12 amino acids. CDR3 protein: CSVEAVSDTQYF. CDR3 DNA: TGCAGCGTTGAAGCAGTTAGCGATACGCAGTATTTT.